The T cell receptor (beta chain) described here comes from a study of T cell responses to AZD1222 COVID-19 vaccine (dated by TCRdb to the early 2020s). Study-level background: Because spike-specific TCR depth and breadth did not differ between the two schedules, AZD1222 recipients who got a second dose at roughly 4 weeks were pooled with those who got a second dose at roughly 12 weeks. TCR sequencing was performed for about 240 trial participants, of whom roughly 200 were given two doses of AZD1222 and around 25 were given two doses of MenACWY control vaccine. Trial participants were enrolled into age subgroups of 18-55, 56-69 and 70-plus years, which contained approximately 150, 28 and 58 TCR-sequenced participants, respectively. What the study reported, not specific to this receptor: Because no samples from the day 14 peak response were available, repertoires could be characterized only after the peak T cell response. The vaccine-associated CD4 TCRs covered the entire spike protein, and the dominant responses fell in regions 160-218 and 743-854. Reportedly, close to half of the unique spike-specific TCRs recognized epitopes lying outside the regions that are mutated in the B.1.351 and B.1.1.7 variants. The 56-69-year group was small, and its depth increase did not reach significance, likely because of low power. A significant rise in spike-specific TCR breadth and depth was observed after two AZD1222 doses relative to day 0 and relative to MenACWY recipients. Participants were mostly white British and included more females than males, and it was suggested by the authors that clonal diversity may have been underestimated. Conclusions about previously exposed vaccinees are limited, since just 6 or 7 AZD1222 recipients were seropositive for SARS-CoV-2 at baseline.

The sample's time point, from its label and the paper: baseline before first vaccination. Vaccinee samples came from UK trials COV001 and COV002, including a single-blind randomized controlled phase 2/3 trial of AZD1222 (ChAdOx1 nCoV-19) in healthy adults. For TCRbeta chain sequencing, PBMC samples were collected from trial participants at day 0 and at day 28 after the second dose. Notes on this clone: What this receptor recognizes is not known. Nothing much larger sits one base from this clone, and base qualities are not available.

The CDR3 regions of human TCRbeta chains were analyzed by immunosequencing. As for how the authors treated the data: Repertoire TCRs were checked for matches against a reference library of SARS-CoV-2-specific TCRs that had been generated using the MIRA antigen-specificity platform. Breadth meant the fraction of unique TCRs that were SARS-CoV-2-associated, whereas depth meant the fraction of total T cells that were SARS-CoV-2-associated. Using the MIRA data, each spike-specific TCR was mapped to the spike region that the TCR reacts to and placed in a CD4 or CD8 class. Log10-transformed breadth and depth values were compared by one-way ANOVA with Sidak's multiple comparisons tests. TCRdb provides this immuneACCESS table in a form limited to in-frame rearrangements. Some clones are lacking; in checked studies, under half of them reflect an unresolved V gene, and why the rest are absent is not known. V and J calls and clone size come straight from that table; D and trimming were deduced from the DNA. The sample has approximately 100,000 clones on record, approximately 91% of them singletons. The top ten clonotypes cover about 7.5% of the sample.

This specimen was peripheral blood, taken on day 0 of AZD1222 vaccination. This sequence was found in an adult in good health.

The nucleotides read TGCAGCATCCGCAGGGGAAGCGGCGAGCAGTACTTC. Its protein reads: CSIRRGSGEQYF. The chain uses TRBV29-1 and TRBJ2-7; matching of 6 bases hints at TRBD1 as the D gene. The CDR3 spans 12 residues, from the cysteine through the phenylalanine. The read is trimmed to its CDR3 DNA, 36 bases read in frame from base 1. The germline V gene provides CDR1 SQVTM and CDR2 ANQGSEA. V is cut by 8 bases and J by 6 bases, and the space between the germline ends is 17 bases.